This paragraph reports one TCR beta chain. Its antigen is unknown. This sample is part of a study of cytomegalovirus exposure and HLA in healthy donors (TCRdb year 2017). In the study overall: In an earlier analysis of fewer than 750 of the donors, 250 to 300 Gb of sequence data and 120 million or so unique TCR beta sequences from 180 million or so T cells were reported. Donor age, sex, ethnicity and CMV serostatus were compiled alongside the repertoire data. To decide whether each TCR beta V gene segment behaved as functional or pseudogenic, an earlier analysis of some 570 of the donors relied on high-throughput TCR beta sequencing. Typing coverage varied by locus: about 629-640 donors for A, B, C, DRB1 and DQB1; roughly 520 for DQA1; more than 600 for DPA1; more than 450 for DPB1. Among a few hundred genotyped donors of the cohort, an average of around 240,000 unique TCR beta nucleotide sequences were sequenced per donor, roughly 20% of them non-productive. The study used immunosequencing to profile the T cell repertoires of approximately 640 subjects and linked those repertoires to cytomegalovirus serostatus. Rather than using new phenotypic data, the later analysis identified candidate immune exposures from TCR beta sequences and from how often those sequences occurred across donors. A later genetic analysis used genome-wide SNP genotypes for about 65% of the roughly 670 donors, treating that subset as a discovery cohort. Because of strong linkage in the cohort, roughly 5 DR-DQ haplotypes were treated as single units for association and clustering. To study patterns of TCR occurrence, a later analysis re-analyzed previously published TCR beta repertoires from around 670 donors and added high-resolution HLA genotyping. To predict cytomegalovirus infection status, the study combined high-throughput TCR immunosequencing, statistical association of individual TCRs with disease status, and machine learning. An early release that covered about 600 HLA-typed donors contained around 330 gigabases of sequencing data and 75 million to 100 million unique TCR sequences. The genetic ancestry cluster associated with self-reported Caucasian donors included around 76% of the roughly 410 genotyped donors. HLA typing covered class I and class II loci at four-digit resolution. Every discovery cohort repertoire had been produced on one sequencing platform. The study was designed to test whether signatures of past pathogen exposure could be identified by cataloging public T cell receptors. In addition to the first cohort of around 670 subjects, a separate validation cohort of 120 different subjects was used. Study-wide findings and limitations: A further reported finding was that TCR beta sequences accurately predicted the HLA-A and HLA-B alleles for most subjects in the first cohort. Roughly uniform sequencing depth across donors was assumed in presence/absence analyses, although this assumption may not hold. In a later analysis, most CMV-associated TCR beta chains were found to appear HLA-restricted, with HLA associations seemingly driven largely by CMV exposure. Three of the identified cytomegalovirus-associated TCR beta chains were confirmed in vitro to be specific for cytomegalovirus antigens. According to the authors, the approach could potentially be generalized to other disease states and immunological phenotypes. The earlier analysis of about 600 of the donors excluded approximately 15 rarely observed V segments, including chromosome 9 orphons, because counts were too low. According to a later genetic analysis, donors in an Asian-associated ancestry cluster had fewer N-insertions in productive TCRs than the approximately 690-donor mean. When HLA alleles, especially DR and DQ, strongly co-occurred, attributing TCR associations to individual alleles was difficult. A later analysis reported that several top co-occurrence clusters appeared linked to parvovirus B19, influenza, CMV and Epstein-Barr virus. A total of roughly 160 TCR beta chains were listed by the study as associated with cytomegalovirus. Compared with equally common non-associated chains, HLA-associated TCR beta chains in a later analysis were more clonally expanded and had lower generation probabilities. While some public TCRs were present in many individuals, most TCR sequences turned up only very rarely across donors. A group of highly shared sequence variants was considered likely to be a technical artifact of the sequencing pipeline. According to a later analysis, TCR association rates differed among HLA loci, with DRB1 alleles showing the most associated TCRs and HLA-C alleles showing the fewest. A later genetic analysis associated a missense DCLRE1C variant with V-gene and J-gene trimming of TCR beta chains, and an independent cohort replicated the association. CMV serostatus was the only immune exposure information available for the cohort. In an earlier analysis of some 540 of the donors, most TCR beta V segments appeared in productive rearrangements about 90% or about 30% of the time, broadly matching IMGT annotations. The classifier was reported to diagnose cytomegalovirus status with high specificity and sensitivity in both the original and validation cohorts. The 87-base-pair reads could not distinguish some IMGT-functional V segments, including TRBV6-2 and TRBV6-3, so those segments were excluded. HLA typing was unavailable for some donors at each locus, so association tests used only the typed subset. A later analysis associated about 18,000 TCR beta sequences with specific HLA alleles at a false discovery rate of 0.05. Linkage disequilibrium might explain the correlated functional status among segregating V segments, but an unknown experimental factor could not be excluded. Only TCR beta chains were sequenced in this cohort, and the absence of alpha or paired-chain data limited detectable features.

The library relied on the immunoSEQ multiplex PCR assay. The multiplex PCR relied on a mix of 60 forward primers for TCR Vbeta segments and 13 reverse primers for TCR Jbeta segments. A multiplex PCR assay on genomic DNA amplified the CDR3 region of rearranged TCR beta genes. The amplified TCR beta libraries were sequenced on the Illumina HiSeq System as 87-base-pair reads. The published analysis was carried out like this. Across the roughly 700 repertoires, a later analysis counted some 81 million unique TCR beta chains, 8.5 million to 12 million of which were shared by at least two donors. Raw reads were error-corrected and collapsed into unique sequences by a nearest-neighbor algorithm in which closely related sequences were merged to remove PCR and sequencing errors. V, D and J gene segments were assigned by aligning CDR3 sequences to IMGT reference sequences. For a sequence to be retained, a match of at least six nucleotides was required to both a V gene segment and a J gene segment. A rearrangement counted as productive if the CDR3 had no stop codons and remained in frame with V and J, and every other rearrangement counted as non-productive. Following IMGT convention, CDR3 was defined as the stretch from the second conserved V-encoded cysteine to the conserved J-encoded phenylalanine. In an earlier analysis of around 540 of the donors, sequences lacking an unambiguous match to a single V gene segment were excluded. An earlier analysis of 450 to 650 of the donors called V segments functional above 56.7% productive rearrangements and segregating when the between-donor standard deviation exceeded 5%. To diagnose cytomegalovirus status from the catalog of TCR beta chain sequences, a statistical classification framework was built. V and J gene assignment, in a later analysis, came from comparing TCR nucleotide sequences with IMGT/GENE-DB human TR gene sequences. The TCRdist pipeline was used in a later analysis to assign CDR3 sequences and most-parsimonious VDJ recombination scenarios. A later analysis defined each TCR beta chain by its CDR3 amino acid sequence plus V-gene family, and excluded reads lacking a unique V-gene family. As a way to deal with suspected cross-contamination and a sequencing artifact, a later analysis dropped hundreds of nucleotide sequences that were highly shared and had low generation probability. In a later analysis, a clonal expansion index was calculated for each public chain from normalized within-repertoire ranks of inferred template counts. A later analysis computed generation probabilities with a VDJ recombination model fitted to out-of-frame rearrangements, and checked the results against IGoR. In a later analysis, TCR-TCR, TCR-HLA and TCR-CMV co-occurrence was scored with hypergeometric tests, and a repertoire-size bias correction was applied to TCR pairs. To estimate false discovery rates, a later analysis permuted the HLA or CMV assignments 20 times. In a later analysis, co-occurring TCRs were grouped using DBSCAN, with TCRdist sequence similarity added in when clustering inside HLA-allele-positive subsets. For co-occurrence clustering, repertoires with fewer than 30,000 or more than 120,000 public chains were excluded, along with several repertoires with anomalous nucleotide sharing. In TCRdb, the immuneACCESS table is reduced to in-frame sequences with V and J assigned. These tables do not hold every clone; where another copy was compared, an unresolved V gene accounts for under half, and the others remain unexplained. The D gene and trimming were derived from the DNA, and the V and J assignments and clone size from that table. The table for this sample shows more than 90,000 clones. The biggest ten clones account for roughly 6.6% of the sample.

The cohort was made up of approximately 700 healthy bone marrow donors. At the time of sampling, every cohort member was nominally healthy, though immune exposures that went unrecorded were likely present. The donor was CMV seropositive and was included in the group of 250 to 300 seropositive cohort members. A peripheral blood sample was provided by each donor, and peripheral blood mononuclear cells were used for TCR beta sequencing. The Qiagen DNeasy Blood Extraction Kit was used to extract genomic DNA from the blood cell samples. The CDR3, from cysteine to phenylalanine, totals 15 residues. Solely the CDR3 DNA is kept, with 45 bases framed from the first base. The germline V gene sets CDR1 to SGHVS and CDR2 to FQNEAQ. V and J lose 1 base and 4 bases, and a span of 11 bases separates them.

This sequence originates from a man aged 35-49 years in good health and CMV-seropositive. The chain couples TRBV7-8 to TRBJ1-5; the D gene is perhaps TRBD1, from 5 matching bases. The sequencing input was PBMCs. The sequenced DNA is TGTGCCAGCAGCTTAGGGGCGACAGTAAATCAGCCCCAGCATTTT. Translated, this gives CASSLGATVNQPQHF.